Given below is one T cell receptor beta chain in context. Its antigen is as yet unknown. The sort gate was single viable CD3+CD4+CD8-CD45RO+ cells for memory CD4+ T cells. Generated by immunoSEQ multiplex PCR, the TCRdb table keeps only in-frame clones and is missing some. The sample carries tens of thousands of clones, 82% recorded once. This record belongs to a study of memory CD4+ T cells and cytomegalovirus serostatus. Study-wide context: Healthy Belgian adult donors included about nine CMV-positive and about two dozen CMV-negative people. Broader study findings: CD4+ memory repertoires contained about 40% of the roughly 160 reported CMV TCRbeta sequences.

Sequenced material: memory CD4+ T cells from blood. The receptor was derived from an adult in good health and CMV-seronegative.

The DNA of the CDR3 is TGCGCCAGCCCCCGGGACCGGATTTCCTCTTACAGCAATCAGCCCCAGCATTTT. The encoded protein is CASPRDRISSYSNQPQHF. The chain uses TRBV10-1 and TRBJ1-5; D may be TRBD1 (5 bases). This CDR3 spans 18 amino acids. Trimming cost V 8 bases and J 1 base, with 24 bases left between them. Germline loops: CDR1 WNHNN, CDR2 SYGVQD (reference sequence).